These 18 T cell receptor beta chains originate from one sample sequenced in a study of long-term antiretroviral therapy in people with HIV. The libraries were made with immunoSEQ v3.0 at survey level. Assay used: immunoSEQ multiplex PCR; TCRdb lists only in-frame clones, some missing. Here the sample spans around 26,000 clones, 76% being singletons. Source: unsorted PBMCs, taken 1.1 years before starting antiretroviral therapy. The receptors come from a woman aged 40 to 49 with HIV.

Here the CDR3 DNA reads TGTGCCTGGAAGGACTCAGGGCGGGGGAACAATGAGCAGTTCTTC. Translation gives CAWKDSGRGNNEQFF. The V call is TRBV30, the J call TRBJ2-1; TRBD2 agrees at 7 bases. Per germline, CDR1 GTSNPN and CDR2 SVGIG (reference sequence). Germline trimming cut 4 bases from V and 5 bases from J; bases unmatched to any gene: 11. The CDR3 length is 15 residues.

The sample holds one count of this clone. The chain links TRBV10-2 to TRBJ1-2; no clear D gene. CDR3 length: 14 residues. V lost 4 bases to trimming and J lost 0 bases, with 9 bases between them. CDR1 is WSHSY, CDR2 SAAADI, per germline. The CDR3 coding sequence is TGCGCCAGCAGTGTAAGCCCTTCTAACTATGGCTACACCTTC. It translates to CASSVSPSNYGYTF.

The chain uses TRBV6-1 and TRBJ2-6; no definite D call. The germline gives CDR1 MNHNS, CDR2 SASEGT. The CDR3 extends over 16 amino acids. Trimming stripped 0 bases from V and 0 bases from J, with 6 bases between. The CDR3 DNA is TGTGCCAGCAGTGAAGCGGGGTACTCTGGGGCCAACGTCCTGACTTTC. Its protein product is CASSEAGYSGANVLTF.

The V gene is TRBV7-6, the J gene TRBJ2-2, with D perhaps matching TRBD2 (5 bases). CDR3 length equals 15 residues. V gave up 4 bases and J gave up 0 bases, with 9 bases separating them. CDR1 SGHVS and CDR2 FNYEAQ come from the germline V gene. CDR3 nucleotide sequence: TGTGCCAGCAGCTCTAGCCTAGCGAACACCGGGGAGCTGTTTTTT. Residues: CASSSSLANTGELFF.

J is TRBJ2-7 and V is TRBV7-8; TRBD2 matches 8 bases. The CDR3 is 14 amino acids. V shed 5 bases and J 5 bases; nucleotides not matched to a gene: 8. CDR1 and CDR2 (germline): SGHVS, FQNEAQ. In DNA form, the CDR3 reads TGTGCCAGCAGCCCCAGAGGAGCGGGAGACGAGCAGTACTTC. It translates to CASSPRGAGDEQYF.

This clone occurred once. The chain combines TRBV20-1 with TRBJ1-1, with D maybe TRBD1 (5 bases). Germline CDR1 and CDR2: DFQATT and SNEGSKA (reference sequence). The CDR3 totals 11 residues. In DNA, the CDR3 is TGCAGCTCGGGACGGTACACTGAAGCTTTCTTT. This codes for CSSGRYTEAFF.

J is TRBJ1-2 and V is TRBV25-1, with D perhaps TRBD1 (5 bases). The germline V and J ends were trimmed by 0 bases and 5 bases, with 13 bases remaining between them. The CDR3 contains 15 residues. CDR1 is MGHDK, CDR2 SYGVNS, per germline. The CDR3: CASSEYSQATYGYTF. CDR3 DNA: TGTGCCAGCAGTGAATATTCACAGGCCACGTATGGCTACACCTTC.

This chain links TRBV7-8 with TRBJ2-7; TRBD1 matches 9 bases. The V segment lost 8 bases and the J segment 5 bases; nucleotides outside the gene matches: 7. CDR1 and CDR2 from the germline V gene are SGHVS and FQNEAQ. The CDR3 loop spans 13 amino acids. The CDR3 protein is CASGEQGAHEQYF. The CDR3 nucleotides read TGTGCCAGCGGTGAACAGGGGGCGCACGAGCAGTACTTC.

This clone has only a few counts. J is TRBJ1-5 and V is TRBV7-9, with 8 positions matching TRBD1. The CDR3 has 13 amino acids. The germline V gene encodes CDR1 SEHNR and CDR2 FQNEAQ (reference sequence). With V trimmed by 5 bases and J by 4 bases, 1 base remained unmatched. The CDR3 nucleotides read TGTGCCAGCAGCCGACAGGGGAATCAGCCCCAGCATTTT. This sequence encodes CASSRQGNQPQHF.

This sequence joins TRBV7-6 and TRBJ2-7; TRBD1 matches 9 bases. In germline, CDR1 is SGHVS, CDR2 FNYEAQ. The CDR3 has 14 residues. Unmatched junction bases numbered 7, after V lost 5 bases and J lost 5 bases. DNA for the CDR3: TGTGCCAGCAGCCTGGGACAGGGTGGAGACGAGCAGTACTTC. Amino acid sequence: CASSLGQGGDEQYF.

This rearrangement joins TRBV7-7 to TRBJ1-5, with D possibly matching TRBD1 (5 bases). This CDR3 region has 17 residues. Looked up from germline, CDR1 is SSHAT and CDR2 is FNYEAQ (reference sequence). V gave up 4 bases and J gave up 7 bases, with 23 bases separating them. The CDR3, as DNA: TGTGCCAGCAGCTCCAGAAGTAAGAAGGGGCGGCGGCAGCCCCAGCATTTT. Protein: CASSSRSKKGRRQPQHF.

V gene TRBV5-4 combines with J gene TRBJ1-4, with 10 bases matching TRBD1. There are 14 residues in the CDR3. Germline trimming cut 7 bases from V and 7 bases from J; bases unmatched to any gene: 7. CDR1 SGHNT and CDR2 YYREEE come from the germline V gene (reference sequence). The CDR3 DNA follows: TGTGCCAGCGGCGACAGGGGGCAGGTTGAAAAACTGTTTTTT. It codes for CASGDRGQVEKLFF.

V usage is TRBV30 and J usage is TRBJ2-7; the D is unclear. The ends were cut back, 3 bases at V and 3 bases at J, with 15 bases in the middle. This CDR3 has 14 residues. Germline-derived CDR1 and CDR2 are GTSNPN and SVGIG (reference sequence). CDR3 residues: CAWSQTSVGYEQYF. For the CDR3, the DNA is TGTGCCTGGAGCCAAACGTCGGTGGGCTACGAGCAGTACTTC. Full variable domain (missing parts from reference TRBV30 and TRBJ2-7): SQTIHQWPATLVQPVGSPLSLECTVEGTSNPNLYWYRQAAGRGLQLLFYSVGIGQISSEVPQNLSASRPQDRQFILSSKKLLLSDSGFYLCAWSQTSVGYEQYFGPGTRLTVT.

The chain joins TRBV9 to TRBJ1-3, with 9 bases fitting TRBD1. Germline trimming cut 2 bases from V and 7 bases from J; bases unmatched to any gene: 4. Germline V lookup: CDR1 SGDLS, CDR2 YYNGEE. This CDR3 spans 14 amino acids. The CDR3 is CASSVGTGKNTIYF. The CDR3 DNA sequence: TGTGCCAGCAGCGTCGGGACAGGGAAGAACACCATATATTTT.

The sample holds a few counts of this clone. Here the CDR3 DNA reads TGTGCCAGATTCCGACCGACCACCGGGGAGCTGTTTTTT. Translated: CARFRPTTGELFF. The chain employs TRBV2 and TRBJ2-2, with unresolved D. Germline V gene data show CDR1 as SNHLY and CDR2 as FYNNEI. V dropped 9 bases and J dropped 4 bases, with 12 bases sitting between them. This CDR3 comprises 13 residues.

The chain has TRBV6-5 and TRBJ1-4; 9 positions match TRBD1. Trimming cost V 6 bases and J 8 bases; bases outside gene matches: 10. This CDR3 has 15 amino acids. CDR1 is MNHEY and CDR2 is SVGAGI in the germline V gene. The CDR3 sequence is CASRTGTGTSEKLFF. CDR3 nucleotide sequence: TGTGCCAGCAGAACCGGGACAGGGACGTCCGAAAAACTGTTTTTT.

This chain links TRBV5-1 with TRBJ1-4; 8 bases line up with TRBD1. After removal of 7 bases from V and 7 bases from J, the junction contained 6 bases not matched to a gene. The CDR3 covers 13 residues. Germline assignment: CDR1 SGHRS and CDR2 YFSETQ. The CDR3, as DNA: TGCGCCAGCCGCCAGGGGGCGGTTGAAAAACTGTTTTTT. It specifies CASRQGAVEKLFF.

V usage is TRBV12-5 and J usage is TRBJ2-1; possible D gene TRBD2, 5 bases. V lost 1 base and J lost 12, with 13 bases in between. The CDR3 runs to 13 residues. Germline CDR1 reads LGHNT; CDR2 reads FRNRAP. CDR3 DNA: TGTGCTAGTGGTTTGGGATCACTAGGATCGCAGTTCTTC. Translated: CASGLGSLGSQFF.